The clone carrying this T cell receptor beta chain was picked up one time. Researchers sorted participants into cohorts using their self-reported clinical history. Germline V lookup: CDR1 MNHEY, CDR2 SMNVEV (reference sequence). V lost 6 bases, J lost 6 bases, and 8 bases stayed unmatched. CDR3 size: 14 residues. This sample was included in a study of blood T cell repertoires in COVID-19. Original processing methods: Amplification of reference gene primers provided the estimated nucleated cell counts. Here immunoSEQ multiplex PCR was the method, and the copy in TCRdb shows in-frame clones only, minus some. That table is the source of V, J and clone size, and D and trimming were worked out from the DNA. The repertoire consists of around 240,000 clones, with 91% occurring once and the leading ten covering approximately 1.2%.

J is TRBJ1-5 and V is TRBV27; 7 nucleotides line up with TRBD1. The origin of this receptor is a human donor in a cohort exposed to, infected with or recovered from COVID-19 (not recorded which). The donor label of this sample is uncertain. Sequencing was done on a sample of PBMCs or T cells enriched from blood (not recorded which). The CDR3 is CASRRQGESQPQHF. The CDR3 DNA follows: TGTGCCAGCAGACGACAGGGAGAAAGTCAGCCCCAGCATTTT.